The source of this T cell receptor (beta chain) is a study of Graves' ophthalmopathy and Graves' hyperthyroidism. RNA transcripts yielded amplified TCR beta CDR3 regions. Investigators did first-round RT-PCR with HTBI primers, then second-round multiplex PCR. TCRdb re-derived calls from the multiplex PCR reads in MiXCR, one entry per CDR3 protein. Of 600,000 to 650,000 distinct CDR3 sequences listed, approximately 22% are singletons. This clonotype has just a few counts. Sequencing was carried out using peripheral blood. The source of this sequence is a woman between 18 and 29 years old with stable Graves' hyperthyroidism. Some clones in this sample may be carry-over from other donors' samples.

The CDR3 sequence is CASSSGQPAGTQYF. CDR3 in DNA: TGTGCCAGCAGCTCCGGACAGCCTGCCGGGACCCAGTACTTC. J is TRBJ2-5 and V is TRBV7-3, with D possibly being TRBD1 (6 bases). From germline, CDR1 is SGHTA and CDR2 FQGTGA. The CDR3 loop spans 14 amino acids. V lost 4 bases to trimming and J lost 7 bases, with 16 bases between them.